The rows below give T cell receptor beta chains drawn from one sample of a study of blood T cell repertoires in COVID-19. Here immunoSEQ multiplex PCR was the method, and the copy in TCRdb shows in-frame clones only, minus some. This sample has approximately 200,000 clones; around 90% occur once, and the top ten carry more than 1.5%. The specimen was peripheral blood. These receptors were collected from a man between 65 and 85 years old with acute or convalescent COVID-19. Both conserved end residues are part of each CDR3. Each record gives: clone size, J gene, V gene, D gene, CDR3 protein, CDR3 DNA. The D gene is left open where the match is weak. Only part of the rows carry a size: once, few, many, or a class if the clone is expanded.

>NA|TRBJ1-3|TRBV9|TRBD1
CASSGTGFSGNTIYF
TGTGCCAGCAGCGGGACAGGGTTCTCTGGAAACACCATATATTTT
>NA|TRBJ1-3|TRBV7-9|NA
CASSLARGNTIYF
TGTGCCAGCAGCTTAGCGCGGGGAAACACCATATATTTT
>few|TRBJ1-1|TRBV7-6|NA
CASSLVNVGDLNTEAFF
TGTGCCAGCAGCTTAGTTAACGTCGGGGACTTGAACACTGAAGCTTTCTTT
>NA|TRBJ2-3|TRBV11-2|TRBD2
CASSLGTSGRGVTDTQYF
TGTGCCAGCAGCTTGGGGACTAGCGGGAGGGGAGTCACAGATACGCAGTATTTT
>NA|TRBJ1-2|TRBV19|NA
CASRRLINYGYTF
TGTGCCAGTAGGAGGCTTATTAACTATGGCTACACCTTC
>NA|TRBJ1-1|TRBV2|TRBD1
CASTRTFGRQGITMNTEAFF
TGTGCCAGCACACGAACCTTCGGACGACAGGGGATTACTATGAACACTGAAGCTTTCTTT
>NA|TRBJ2-5|TRBV10-3|NA
CAISVQNRAETQYF
TGTGCCATCAGTGTCCAGAACAGGGCAGAGACCCAGTACTTC
>NA|TRBJ2-2|TRBV6-4|NA
CASSDDEDRPEQTGELFF
TGTGCCAGCAGTGACGATGAAGACAGACCCGAGCAAACCGGGGAGCTGTTTTTT
>NA|TRBJ2-3|TRBV9|NA
CASSVGGTDTQYF
TGTGCCAGCAGCGTAGGAGGGACAGATACGCAGTATTTT
>once|TRBJ2-7|TRBV2|TRBD1
CASSTDRGSAYEQYF
TGTGCCAGCAGTACCGACAGGGGGTCTGCCTACGAGCAGTACTTC
>NA|TRBJ2-7|TRBV12-3/TRBV12-4|NA
CASGSSYEQYF
TGTGCCAGCGGGAGCTCCTACGAGCAGTACTTC
>NA|TRBJ1-2|TRBV2|TRBD1
CATEGDRVDGYTF
TGTGCCACCGAGGGAGACAGGGTGGATGGCTACACCTTC
>once|TRBJ2-7|TRBV4-2|NA
CASSLEWALSSYEQYF
TGTGCCAGCAGCCTCGAATGGGCTTTGAGCTCCTACGAGCAGTACTTC
>NA|TRBJ1-2|TRBV6-1|NA
CASSEGGRSNGYTF
TGTGCCAGCAGTGAAGGGGGGCGGTCTAATGGCTACACCTTC
>NA|TRBJ2-7|TRBV21-1|NA
CASSKVGGTASYEQYF
TGTGCCAGCAGCAAAGTCGGCGGGACAGCCTCCTACGAGCAGTACTTC
>NA|TRBJ2-1|TRBV3-1/TRBV3-2|NA
CASSQEGLYNEQFF
TGTGCCAGCAGCCAAGAGGGCCTATACAATGAGCAGTTCTTC